This T cell receptor (beta chain) was sequenced for a study of identical twins' blood T cells. Study-wide background: Some 50 million reads covered about six alpha-chain and about six beta-chain libraries. Study-level findings and limits: Shared CDR3 clonotype counts tracked mainly the product of cloneset sizes.

A word on this clonotype: What it recognizes is unknown.

This CDR3 comprises 12 residues. Trimming pared 4 bases from V and 8 bases from J, leaving 14 bases between. Germline loops: CDR1 SQVTM, CDR2 ANQGSEA. Each TCR cDNA library carried sample-specific barcodes on both ends. Authors' processing steps: Each library had roughly 2 to 3.6 million CDR3 reads and about 90,000 to nearly 550,000 clonotypes. From the 5' RACE reads, TCRdb called clonotypes with MiXCR, one entry per CDR3 protein. TCRdb's processing, not the authors' own work, is the source of the V and J calls. The table includes a few hundred thousand distinct CDR3 sequences, roughly 27% detected once.

The sample taken for sequencing was PBMCs. This TCR was recovered from a woman between 18 and 49 years old in good health. The chain recombines TRBV29-1 with TRBJ1-2; D unclear. In nucleotides, the CDR3 is TGCAGCGTTGGCAACAGACTTTGGGGCTACACCTTC. This gives the protein CSVGNRLWGYTF.